The T cell receptor (beta chain) described here comes from a study of identical twins. Overall study findings and caveats: Shared out-of-frame alpha sequences (those common to twins) showed excess low generation probability. Clonotypes of the beta chain that were abundant in cord blood carried fewer insertions (memory repertoires showed none).

Unique molecular identifiers were present on the cDNA, and a universal primer site came from template switching. TCRdb called the 5' RACE reads again in MiXCR, with one record for every CDR3 protein. Of around 300,000 distinct CDR3 sequences in the sample, about 8.1% were seen once. The V end was cut by 5 bases, the J end by 0 bases, with 14 bases between. Germline-derived CDR1 and CDR2 are SEHNR and FQNEAQ (reference sequence). The CDR3 runs 16 residues. This clonotype was detected a few times. Its antigen remains unidentified. The sample was also linked to a second study, of yellow fever vaccine responses in identical twins.

Sequencing used memory (CD45RO+) T cells sorted from blood. The chain joins TRBV7-9 to TRBJ2-1; D remains ambiguous. This receptor was identified in a woman between 18 and 30 years old in good health. This CDR3 is CASSPEGAFSYNEQFF. CDR3 in DNA: TGTGCCAGCAGCCCAGAAGGAGCGTTCTCCTACAATGAGCAGTTCTTC.